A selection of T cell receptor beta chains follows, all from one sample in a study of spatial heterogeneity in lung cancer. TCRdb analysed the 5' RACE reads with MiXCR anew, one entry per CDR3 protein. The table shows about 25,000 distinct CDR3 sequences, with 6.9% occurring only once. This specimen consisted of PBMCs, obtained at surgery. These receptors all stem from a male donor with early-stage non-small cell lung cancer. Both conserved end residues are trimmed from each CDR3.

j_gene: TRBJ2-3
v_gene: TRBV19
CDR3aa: ASSITTGEGTDTQY

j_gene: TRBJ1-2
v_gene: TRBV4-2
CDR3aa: ASLAWGDGYT

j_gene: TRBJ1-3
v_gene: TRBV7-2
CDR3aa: ASSRTGYGNTIY

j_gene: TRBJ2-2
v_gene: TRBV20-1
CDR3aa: SARQGVGELF

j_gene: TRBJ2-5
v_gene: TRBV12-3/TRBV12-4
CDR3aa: ASSLIAGVQETQY

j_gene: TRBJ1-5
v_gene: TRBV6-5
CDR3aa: ASGDRSNQPQH

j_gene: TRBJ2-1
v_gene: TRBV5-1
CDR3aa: ASSLEAGRGTYNEQF

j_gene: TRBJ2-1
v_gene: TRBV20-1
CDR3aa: SAAHFSDEQF

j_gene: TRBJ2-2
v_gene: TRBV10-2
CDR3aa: ASSGTYTGELF

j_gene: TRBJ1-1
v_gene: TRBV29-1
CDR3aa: SVGQGEAF

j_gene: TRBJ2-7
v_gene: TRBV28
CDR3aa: ASSLGSRGAIEQY

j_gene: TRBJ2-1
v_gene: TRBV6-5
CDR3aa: ASTSFKNEQF

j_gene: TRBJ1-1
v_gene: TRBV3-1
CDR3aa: ASSQDRTGGTEAF

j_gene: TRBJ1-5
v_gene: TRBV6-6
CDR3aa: ASSYSTMQPQH

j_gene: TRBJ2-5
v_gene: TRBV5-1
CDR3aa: ASSWVPRETQY

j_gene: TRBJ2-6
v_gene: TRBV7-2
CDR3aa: ASATSSSGANVLT

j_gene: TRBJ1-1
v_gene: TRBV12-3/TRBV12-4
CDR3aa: ASTQTRGTEAF